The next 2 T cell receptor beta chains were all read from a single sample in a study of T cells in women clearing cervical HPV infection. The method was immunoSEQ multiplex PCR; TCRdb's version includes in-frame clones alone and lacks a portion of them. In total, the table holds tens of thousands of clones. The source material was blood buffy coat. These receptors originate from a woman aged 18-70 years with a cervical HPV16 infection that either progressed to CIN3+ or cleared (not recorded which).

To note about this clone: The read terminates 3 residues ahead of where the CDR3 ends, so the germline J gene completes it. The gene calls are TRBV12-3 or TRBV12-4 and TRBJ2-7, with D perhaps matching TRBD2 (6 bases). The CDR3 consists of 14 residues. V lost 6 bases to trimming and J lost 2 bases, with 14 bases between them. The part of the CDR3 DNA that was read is TGTGCCAGCAGCCACCCGGGACTGGCCTACGAG. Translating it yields CASSHPGLAYE. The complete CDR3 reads CASSHPGLAYEQYF.

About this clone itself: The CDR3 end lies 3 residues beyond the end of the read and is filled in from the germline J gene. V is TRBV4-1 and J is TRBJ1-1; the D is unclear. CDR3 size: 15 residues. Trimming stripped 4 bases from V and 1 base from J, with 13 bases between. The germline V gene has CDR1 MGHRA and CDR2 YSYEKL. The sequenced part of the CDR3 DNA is TGCGCCAGCAGCCTCCGGGGTGGGAAGAACACTGAA. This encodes CASSLRGGKNTE. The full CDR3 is CASSLRGGKNTEAFF.